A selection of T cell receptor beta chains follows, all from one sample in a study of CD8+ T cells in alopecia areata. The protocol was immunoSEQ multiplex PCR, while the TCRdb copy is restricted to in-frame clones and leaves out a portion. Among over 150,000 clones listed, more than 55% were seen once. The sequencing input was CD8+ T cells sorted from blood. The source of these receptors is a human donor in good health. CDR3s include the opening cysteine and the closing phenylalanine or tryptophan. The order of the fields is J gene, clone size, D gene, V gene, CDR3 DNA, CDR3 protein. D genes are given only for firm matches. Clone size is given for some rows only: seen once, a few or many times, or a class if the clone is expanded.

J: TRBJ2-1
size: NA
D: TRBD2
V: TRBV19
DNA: TGTGCCAGTAGTACCATGGCGGGGGGCTACAATGAGCAGTTCTTC
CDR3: CASSTMAGGYNEQFF

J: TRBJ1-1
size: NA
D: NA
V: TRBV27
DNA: TGTGCCAGCAGCCCCTACAGGTCGAACACTGAAGCTTTCTTT
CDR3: CASSPYRSNTEAFF

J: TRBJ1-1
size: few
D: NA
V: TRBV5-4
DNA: TGTGCCAGCAGCCAGAGGTTTATGAACACTGAAGCTTTCTTT
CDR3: CASSQRFMNTEAFF

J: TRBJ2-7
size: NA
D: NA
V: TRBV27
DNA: TGTGCCAGCTCTACCGCTGATGGCTACGAGCAGTACTTC
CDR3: CASSTADGYEQYF

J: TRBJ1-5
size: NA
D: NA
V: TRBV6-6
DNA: TGTGCCAGCAGTTACTCTAACGGCAATCAGCCCCAGCATTTT
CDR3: CASSYSNGNQPQHF

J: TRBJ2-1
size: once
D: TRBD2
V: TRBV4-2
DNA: TGTGCCAGCAGCCAAGGGACTAGCGGAGGCAATGAGCAGTTCTTC
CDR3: CASSQGTSGGNEQFF

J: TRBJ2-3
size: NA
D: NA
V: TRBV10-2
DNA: TGCGCCAGCATGGGAGGTGAGGATACGCAGTATTTT
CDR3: CASMGGEDTQYF

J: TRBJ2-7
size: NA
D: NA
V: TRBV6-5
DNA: TGTGCCAGCGGGATGGGGTACGAGCAGTACTTC
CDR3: CASGMGYEQYF

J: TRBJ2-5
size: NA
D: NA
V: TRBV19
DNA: TGTGCCAGTAGTTGGGCGACAGGCCGACAAGAGACCCAGTACTTC
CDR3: CASSWATGRQETQYF

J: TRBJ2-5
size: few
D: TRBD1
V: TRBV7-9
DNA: TGTGCCAGCAGCTCGGGACAGGGGCTCGGGACCCAGTACTTC
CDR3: CASSSGQGLGTQYF

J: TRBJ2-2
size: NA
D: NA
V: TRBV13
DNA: TGTGCCAGCAGCTTAGGGAGAATAAACACCGGGGAGCTGTTTTTT
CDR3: CASSLGRINTGELFF

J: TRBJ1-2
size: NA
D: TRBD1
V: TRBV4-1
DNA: TGCGCCAGCAGCCAGATGGCAGGGGGAAACTATGGCTACACCTTC
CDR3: CASSQMAGGNYGYTF

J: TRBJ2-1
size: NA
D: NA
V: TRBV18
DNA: TGTGCCAGCTCACCAGACAACTCCTACAATGAGCAGTTCTTC
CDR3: CASSPDNSYNEQFF

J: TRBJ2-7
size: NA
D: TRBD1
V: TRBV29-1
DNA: TGCAGCGTTGAAATCAGGGGGAACGAGCAGTACTTC
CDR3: CSVEIRGNEQYF

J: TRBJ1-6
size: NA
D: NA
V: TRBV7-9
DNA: TGTGCCAGCAGCCCGAATTCACCCCTCCACTTT
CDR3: CASSPNSPLHF

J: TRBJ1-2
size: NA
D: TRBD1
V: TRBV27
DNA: TGTGCCAGCACCGGACAGGGACACTATGGCTACACCTTC
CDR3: CASTGQGHYGYTF

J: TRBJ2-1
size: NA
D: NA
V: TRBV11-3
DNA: TGTGCCAGCAGCTTACTAGCAGGGTCCTACAATGAGCAGTTCTTC
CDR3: CASSLLAGSYNEQFF

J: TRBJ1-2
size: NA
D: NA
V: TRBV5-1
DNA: TGCGCCAGCAGCGGGGACCGGACAGCTAACTATGGCTACACCTTC
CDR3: CASSGDRTANYGYTF

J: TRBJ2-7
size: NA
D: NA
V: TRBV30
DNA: TGTGCCTGGAGAGGCCCCCGGACCCCCTACGAGCAGTACTTC
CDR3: CAWRGPRTPYEQYF

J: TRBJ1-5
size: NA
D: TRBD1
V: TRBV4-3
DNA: TGCCAGGACAGGAGGCAGCCCCAGCATTTT
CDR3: CQDRRQPQHF

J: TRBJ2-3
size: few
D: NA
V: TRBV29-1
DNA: TGCAGCGTTGATCCGCCAGGGACAGATACGCAGTATTTT
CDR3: CSVDPPGTDTQYF

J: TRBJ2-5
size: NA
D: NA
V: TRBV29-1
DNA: TGCAGCGTTGAAGGAGGGGGGGGTCCACAAGAGACCCAGTACTTC
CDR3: CSVEGGGGPQETQYF

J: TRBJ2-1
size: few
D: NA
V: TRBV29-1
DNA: TGCAGCGTTGAACTAGACAGAGCATACAATGAGCAGTTCTTC
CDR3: CSVELDRAYNEQFF

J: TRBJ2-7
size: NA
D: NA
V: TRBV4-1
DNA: TGCGCCAGCAGCCAAGTGCAGGCGACCTACGAGCAGTACTTC
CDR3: CASSQVQATYEQYF